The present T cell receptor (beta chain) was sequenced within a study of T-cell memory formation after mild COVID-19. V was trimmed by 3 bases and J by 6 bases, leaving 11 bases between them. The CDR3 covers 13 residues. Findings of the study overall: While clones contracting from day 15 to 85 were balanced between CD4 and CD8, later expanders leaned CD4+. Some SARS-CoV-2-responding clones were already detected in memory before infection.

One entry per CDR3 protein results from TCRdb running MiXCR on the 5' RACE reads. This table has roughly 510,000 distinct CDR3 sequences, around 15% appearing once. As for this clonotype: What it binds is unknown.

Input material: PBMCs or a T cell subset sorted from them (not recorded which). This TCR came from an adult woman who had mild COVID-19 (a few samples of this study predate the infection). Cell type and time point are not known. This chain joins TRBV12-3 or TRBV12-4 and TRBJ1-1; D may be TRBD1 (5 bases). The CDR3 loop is CASSFRGYAEAFF. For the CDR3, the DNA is TGTGCCAGCAGTTTTAGGGGATATGCTGAAGCTTTCTTT.